Shown below are 7 T cell receptor beta chains from a single sample sequenced in a study of memory CD4+ T cells and cytomegalovirus serostatus. Clones were sequenced by immunoSEQ multiplex PCR, and TCRdb holds only the in-frame ones, with some missing. The sample holds over 65,000 clones, about 80% seen once. The sort gate was single viable CD3+CD4+CD8-CD45RO+ cells for memory CD4+ T cells. Input material: memory CD4+ T cells from blood. These receptors all stem from an adult in good health and CMV-seropositive.

The sample holds a few counts of this clone. The rearrangement joins TRBV5-1 to TRBJ2-2, with a tentative D call TRBD2 (5 bases). Trimming took 2 bases from V and 6 from J, leaving 17 bases between them. Germline V lookup: CDR1 SGHRS, CDR2 YFSETQ. This CDR3 contains 16 residues. This chain's CDR3 is CASSLKVDFPPGELFF. For the CDR3, the DNA is TGCGCCAGCAGCTTAAAGGTGGACTTCCCCCCCGGGGAGCTGTTTTTT.

This clone has only one observation. The chain uses TRBV6-5 and TRBJ1-4; 7 bases are a match to TRBD1. The CDR3 is made up of 13 amino acids. Unmatched junction bases numbered 2, after V lost 3 bases and J lost 7 bases. The germline V gene has CDR1 MNHEY and CDR2 SVGAGI. Written as DNA, the CDR3 is TGTGCCAGCAGTTATAGACAGGGTGAAAAACTGTTTTTT. Translation gives CASSYRQGEKLFF.

The chain carries TRBV28 and TRBJ1-1; D may be TRBD1 (6 bases). The V end was cut by 7 bases, the J end by 0 bases, with 12 bases between. Germline CDR1 MDHEN, CDR2 SYDVKM. This CDR3 region has 14 residues. CDR3 sequence reads: CASKGVRVNTEAFF. CDR3 sequence (DNA): TGTGCCAGCAAGGGGGTGAGGGTGAACACTGAAGCTTTCTTT.

The chain has TRBV11-2 and TRBJ2-3; perhaps D is TRBD1 or TRBD2 (6 bases each). CDR3 length: 14 amino acids. The ends were cut back, 3 bases at V and 3 bases at J, with 10 bases in the middle. The V gene's germline CDR1 is SGHAT and CDR2 FQNNGV. DNA of the CDR3: TGTGCCAGCAGCTTCCGGGGGCCGACAGATACGCAGTATTTT. Encoded protein: CASSFRGPTDTQYF.

The rearrangement joins TRBV29-1 to TRBJ2-5, with D perhaps matching TRBD1 (5 bases). V lost 3 bases and J lost 2, with 13 bases in between. Germline CDR1 reads SQVTM; CDR2 reads ANQGSEA. CDR3 size: 14 residues. CDR3 in amino acids: CSVDLYGAQETQYF. CDR3 bases: TGCAGCGTTGACTTGTATGGGGCACAAGAGACCCAGTACTTC.

The gene calls are TRBV18 and TRBJ2-1; weak D call: TRBD1 (6 bases). The V end lost 3 bases, the J end lost 10 bases, and 10 bases lay between the germline ends. The CDR3 has 12 amino acids. CDR1 is KGHSH and CDR2 is LQKENI in the germline V gene. The CDR3 is CASSPARGEQFF. As DNA, the CDR3 is TGTGCCAGCTCACCTGCTAGGGGGGAGCAGTTCTTC.

CDR3 residues: CASTDRHQPQHF. CDR3 nucleotide sequence: TGTGCCAGTACGGACCGCCATCAGCCCCAGCATTTT. This chain connects TRBV19 to TRBJ1-5, with D uncertain. The V end lost 7 bases, the J end lost 5 bases, and 9 bases lay between the germline ends. Germline CDR1 and CDR2: LNHDA and SQIVND (reference sequence). This CDR3 spans 12 amino acids. Supplemented by reference TRBV19 and TRBJ1-5, the full variable domain reads DGGITQSPKYLFRKEGQNVTLSCEQNLNHDAMYWYRQDPGQGLRLIYYSQIVNDFQKGDIAEGYSVSREKKESFPLTVTSAQKNPTAFYLCASTDRHQPQHFGDGTRLSIL.